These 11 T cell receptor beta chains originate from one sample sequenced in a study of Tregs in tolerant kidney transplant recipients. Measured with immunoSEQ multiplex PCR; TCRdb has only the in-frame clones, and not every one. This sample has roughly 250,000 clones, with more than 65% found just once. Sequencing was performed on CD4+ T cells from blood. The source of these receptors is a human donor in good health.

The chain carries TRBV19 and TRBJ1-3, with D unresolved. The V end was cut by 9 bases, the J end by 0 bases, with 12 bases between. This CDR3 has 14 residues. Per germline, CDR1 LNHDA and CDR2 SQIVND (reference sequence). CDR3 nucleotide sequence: TGTGCCAGCCTCAAAGGACCCTCTGGAAACACCATATATTTT. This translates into CASLKGPSGNTIYF.

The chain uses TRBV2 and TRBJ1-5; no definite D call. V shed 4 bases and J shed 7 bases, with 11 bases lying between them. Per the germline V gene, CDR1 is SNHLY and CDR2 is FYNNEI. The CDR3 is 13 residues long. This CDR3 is CASSATMRQPQHF. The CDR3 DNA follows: TGTGCCAGCAGTGCGACTATGAGACAGCCCCAGCATTTT.

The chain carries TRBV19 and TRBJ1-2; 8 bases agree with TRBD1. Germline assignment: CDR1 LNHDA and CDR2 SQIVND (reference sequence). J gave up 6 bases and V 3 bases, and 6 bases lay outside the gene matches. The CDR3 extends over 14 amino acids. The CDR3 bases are TGTGCCAGTAGTATTGACAGGGGAAGGAATGGCTACACCTTC. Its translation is CASSIDRGRNGYTF.

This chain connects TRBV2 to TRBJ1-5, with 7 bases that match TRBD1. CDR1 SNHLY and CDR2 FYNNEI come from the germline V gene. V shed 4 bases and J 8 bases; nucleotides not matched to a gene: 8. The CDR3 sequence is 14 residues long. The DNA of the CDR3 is TGTGCCAGCAGTGGGGGGACAGTTAGGGAGCCCCAGCATTTT. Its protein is CASSGGTVREPQHF.

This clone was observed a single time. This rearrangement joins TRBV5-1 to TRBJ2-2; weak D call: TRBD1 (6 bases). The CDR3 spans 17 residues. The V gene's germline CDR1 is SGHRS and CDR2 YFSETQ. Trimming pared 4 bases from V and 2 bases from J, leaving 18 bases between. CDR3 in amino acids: CASSPREGGGNTGELFF. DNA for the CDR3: TGCGCCAGCAGCCCCAGAGAAGGTGGGGGCAACACCGGGGAGCTGTTTTTT.

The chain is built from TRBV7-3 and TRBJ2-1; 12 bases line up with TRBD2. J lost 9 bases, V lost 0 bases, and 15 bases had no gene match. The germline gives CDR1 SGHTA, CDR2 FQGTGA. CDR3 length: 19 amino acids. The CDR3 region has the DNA TGTGCCAGCAGCTTAACGTTAAATCCTGTGCTAGCGGGGGGGCGTGAGCAGTTCTTC. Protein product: CASSLTLNPVLAGGREQFF.

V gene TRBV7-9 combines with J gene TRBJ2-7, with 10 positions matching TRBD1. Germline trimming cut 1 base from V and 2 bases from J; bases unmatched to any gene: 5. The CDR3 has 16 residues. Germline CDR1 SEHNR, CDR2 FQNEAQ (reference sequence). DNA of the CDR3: TGTGCCAGCAGCTTAGGTTCAGGGACAGGGGCCTACGAGCAGTACTTC. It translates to CASSLGSGTGAYEQYF.

The CDR3 loop reads CASTDPRTDTEAFF. CDR3 nucleotide sequence: TGCGCCAGCACCGACCCCCGGACAGACACTGAAGCTTTCTTT. The chain is built from TRBV5-1 and TRBJ1-1, with D perhaps matching TRBD1 (6 bases). The CDR3 covers 14 residues. V was clipped by 6 bases and J by 3 bases, with 15 bases between them. From germline, CDR1 is SGHRS and CDR2 YFSETQ.

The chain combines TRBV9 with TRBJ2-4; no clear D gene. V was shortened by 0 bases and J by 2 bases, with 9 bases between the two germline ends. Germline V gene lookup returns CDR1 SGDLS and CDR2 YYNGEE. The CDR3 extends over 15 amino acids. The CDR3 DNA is TGTGCCAGCAGCGTAGACTTAGCATCCAAAAACATTCAGTACTTC. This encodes CASSVDLASKNIQYF.

The CDR3 reads CASSLRGATNYGYTF. The CDR3 DNA follows: TGTGCCAGCAGCTTGAGGGGGGCGACTAACTATGGCTACACCTTC. V is TRBV5-6 and J is TRBJ1-2; D possibly corresponds to TRBD1 (6 bases). CDR1 and CDR2 (germline): SGHDT, YYEEEE. The CDR3 is 15 amino acids. V lost 1 base to trimming and J lost 0 bases, with 10 bases between them.

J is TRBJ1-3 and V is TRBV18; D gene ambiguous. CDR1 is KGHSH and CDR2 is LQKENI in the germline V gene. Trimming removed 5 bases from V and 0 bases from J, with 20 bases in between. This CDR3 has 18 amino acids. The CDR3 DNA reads TGTGCCAGCTCAGCACAACGGCCTACCAGCCTCTCTGGAAACACCATATATTTT. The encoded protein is CASSAQRPTSLSGNTIYF.